These 28 T cell receptor beta chains share one sample of origin, sequenced in a study of blood T cell repertoires in COVID-19. Some clones are missing from TCRdb's copy, which holds only in-frame ones; the method was immunoSEQ multiplex PCR. Found here are more than 70,000 clones, about 93% of them singletons; the top ten hold 3.9%. The sample was peripheral blood. Every receptor here comes from a woman in her forties or fifties in a cohort sampled during active COVID-19.

The V and J genes are TRBV5-1 and TRBJ1-3, with a weak D call TRBD1 (5 bases). CDR3 length equals 17 residues. The V end lost 2 bases, the J end lost 4 bases, and 19 bases lay between the germline ends. Germline V CDR1 and CDR2: SGHRS, YFSETQ. Written as DNA, the CDR3 is TGCGCCAGCAGCTTCATTCAGGGCTCGTCGATCGGAAACACCATATATTTT. Translated, it gives CASSFIQGSSIGNTIYF.

This chain links TRBV7-3 with TRBJ1-6; 7 nucleotides line up with TRBD1. The CDR3 contains 17 residues. Trimming removed 1 base from V and 7 bases from J; junction bases left unmatched: 10. Per the germline V gene, CDR1 is SGHTA and CDR2 is FQGTGA. This CDR3 is CASSLSGGTDQNSPLHF. The DNA for the CDR3 is TGTGCCAGCAGCTTAAGTGGAGGGACAGACCAGAATTCACCCCTCCACTTT.

In this sample, this clone turned up once. The rearrangement joins TRBV7-3 to TRBJ2-1, with 10 bases that match TRBD2. This CDR3 region has 15 residues. Germline values: CDR1 SGHTA, CDR2 FQGTGA. Losses at the gene ends were 5 bases for V and 4 bases for J; bases not matched to a gene: 5. The CDR3 nucleotides read TGTGCCAGCAGCGCAGTACTAGCGGGATACAATGAGCAGTTCTTC. It encodes CASSAVLAGYNEQFF.

V usage is TRBV20-1 and J usage is TRBJ2-7; D not resolved. The CDR3 totals 11 residues. V was clipped by 1 base and J by 5 bases, with 6 bases between them. CDR1 and CDR2 from the germline V gene are DFQATT and SNEGSKA (reference sequence). CDR3 nucleotide sequence: TGCAGTGCTAGAGTCGTCCACGAGCAGTACTTC. It translates to CSARVVHEQYF.

The V and J genes are TRBV21-1 and TRBJ2-1; TRBD2, the D gene given by the table, was not confirmed from the DNA. TRBV21-1 is designated a pseudogene. The CDR3 has 18 amino acids. CDR3 region: CASIPVYSGRYFSNEQFF. CDR3 DNA: TGTGCCAGCATTCCCGTCTATAGCGGGAGGTATTTTAGCAATGAGCAGTTCTTC.

This clone was observed a single time. V and J are TRBV7-9 and TRBJ2-1; TRBD2 aligns across 15 bases. V lost 5 bases, J lost 10 bases, and 12 bases stayed unmatched. Germline CDR1 reads SEHNR; CDR2 reads FQNEAQ (reference sequence). This CDR3 contains 17 residues. As DNA, the CDR3 is TGTGCCAGCAGCCGAGGACTAGCGGGGGGGCTTTATTGGGAGCAGTTCTTC. It is translated as CASSRGLAGGLYWEQFF.

As to this clone: Other DNA sequences within the sample encode an identical CDR3. DNA of the CDR3: TGTGCCAGCAGCGTAGCCGGCTCTGGAAACACCATATATTTT. It codes for CASSVAGSGNTIYF. The chain recombines TRBV9 with TRBJ1-3, with unresolved D. Germline V gene data show CDR1 as SGDLS and CDR2 as YYNGEE. The CDR3 spans 14 residues. With 0 bases removed from V and 0 bases from J, the gap between germline ends came to 4 bases.

This clone was picked up a small number of times. The genes are TRBV7-9 and TRBJ2-1, with 8 bases aligning to TRBD1. V lost 4 bases and J lost 6; bases outside the gene matches: 8. Germline V CDR1 and CDR2: SEHNR, FQNEAQ (reference sequence). The CDR3 has 15 amino acids. The CDR3 DNA follows: TGTGCCAGCAGCTCGGGACAGGCAGGTCCCAATGAGCAGTTCTTC. Protein product: CASSSGQAGPNEQFF. The variable domain in full, with the rest retrieved from reference TRBV7-9 and TRBJ2-1, is DTGVSQNPRHKITKRGQNVTFRCDPISEHNRLYWYRQTLGQGPEFLTYFQNEAQLEKSRLLSDRFSAERPKGSFSTLEIQRTEQGDSAMYLCASSSGQAGPNEQFFGPGTRLTVL.

The chain uses TRBV6-5 and TRBJ1-2; 7 bases are shared with TRBD1. The CDR3 runs to 14 residues. Trimming at V came to 6 bases and at J to 5 bases, leaving 9 bases not matched to a gene. Looked up from germline, CDR1 is MNHEY and CDR2 is SVGAGI. Written as DNA, the CDR3 is TGTGCCAGCAGAATTCGGACAGGAGGATATGGCTACACCTTC. It yields the protein CASRIRTGGYGYTF.

The chain combines TRBV19 with TRBJ2-2, with D possibly matching TRBD2 (6 bases). The CDR3 has 16 residues. Germline loops: CDR1 LNHDA, CDR2 SQIVND (reference sequence). The V gene lost 0 bases and the J gene lost 6 bases, with 14 bases spanning the gap. The CDR3 sequence: CASSIDPGRMPGELFF. The CDR3 DNA sequence: TGTGCCAGTAGTATAGATCCCGGGAGAATGCCCGGGGAGCTGTTTTTT.

This chain uses TRBV5-1 with TRBJ2-3; D is possibly TRBD2 (6 bases). The V gene's germline CDR1 is SGHRS and CDR2 YFSETQ. V lost 5 bases and J 10 bases, leaving 20 bases between the germline ends. The CDR3 runs 14 residues. The DNA for the CDR3 is TGCGCCAGCAGTCCTTCGGACTCTAGCGAACCGCAGTATTTT. This codes for CASSPSDSSEPQYF.

The CDR3 region has the DNA TGTGCCAGCAGAAACACAGGGGCATACACCATATATTTT. Its translation: CASRNTGAYTIYF. V and J are TRBV11-2 and TRBJ1-3; 7 bases map to TRBD1. The J segment lost 8 bases and the V segment lost 6 bases, leaving 7 bases of the junction unmatched. The germline CDR1 and CDR2 sequences are SGHAT and FQNNGV. The CDR3 contains 13 residues.

V usage is TRBV6-1 and J usage is TRBJ2-3; 8 bases agree with TRBD1. Germline V gene sequence: CDR1 MNHNS, CDR2 SASEGT. J was trimmed by 2 bases and V by 3 bases; bases with no gene match: 13. The CDR3 length is 18 residues. CDR3 nucleotides: TGTGCCAGCAGTGATAGGGCAGGGGGCGGCCCTTACACAGATACGCAGTATTTT. Protein product: CASSDRAGGGPYTDTQYF.

The rearrangement links TRBV19 to TRBJ1-4; 9 bases are shared with TRBD1. V dropped 7 bases and J dropped 8; count of bases not matched to a gene: 5. From germline, CDR1 is LNHDA and CDR2 SQIVND (reference sequence). This CDR3 spans 13 amino acids. The CDR3 spells CASTGQGTEKLFF. CDR3 DNA sequence: TGTGCCAGTACGGGACAGGGCACCGAAAAACTGTTTTTT.

The chain carries TRBV28 and TRBJ2-5; tentatively, D is TRBD2 (6 bases). V was clipped by 6 bases and J by 2 bases, with 16 bases between them. Looked up from germline, CDR1 is MDHEN and CDR2 is SYDVKM. This CDR3 has 15 residues. The CDR3 here is CASSLRLGQQETQYF. In DNA, the CDR3 is TGTGCCAGCAGCCTTAGACTAGGGCAGCAAGAGACCCAGTACTTC.

The rearrangement joins TRBV6-4 to TRBJ2-1, with D perhaps TRBD2 (7 bases). The germline V gene has CDR1 MRHNA and CDR2 SNTAGT. The CDR3 length is 15 residues. V lost 4 bases and J lost 6, with 16 bases in between. In nucleotides, the CDR3 is TGTGCCAGCAGTGCGACGGGGGGCACTTCCAATGAGCAGTTCTTC. Translated, it gives CASSATGGTSNEQFF.

The CDR3: CATSRERVGTGQAYGYTF. For the CDR3, the DNA is TGTGCCACCAGCAGAGAGAGGGTTGGGACAGGGCAAGCCTATGGCTACACCTTC. This chain joins TRBV15 and TRBJ1-2; TRBD1 agrees at 9 bases. Trimming at V came to 0 bases and at J to 4 bases, leaving 12 bases not matched to a gene. Germline V gene sequence: CDR1 LNHNV, CDR2 YYDKDF (reference sequence). This CDR3 has 18 residues.

CDR3 coding DNA: TGTGCCACGGGGGGGATGTCCAAAAACATTCAGTACTTC. As protein: CATGGMSKNIQYF. The chain couples TRBV28 to TRBJ2-4, with 8 bases that match TRBD2. Germline-derived CDR1 and CDR2 are MDHEN and SYDVKM. The CDR3 consists of 13 residues. The junction had 4 bases not matched to a gene; V was cut back by 10 bases and J by 2 bases.

V gene TRBV28 combines with J gene TRBJ2-6, with D uncertain. Germline loops: CDR1 MDHEN, CDR2 SYDVKM. Trimming took off 2 bases at V and 1 base at J, with 6 bases between the two ends. CDR3 length: 15 amino acids. In DNA form, the CDR3 reads TGTGCCAGCAGTTTAGGGCAGTCTGGGGCCAACGTCCTGACTTTC. Residues: CASSLGQSGANVLTF.

The chain combines TRBV2 with TRBJ2-1; 9 bases map to TRBD1. Germline V gene lookup returns CDR1 SNHLY and CDR2 FYNNEI. The CDR3 is made up of 15 amino acids. V was pared by 2 bases and J by 7 bases, with 6 bases of the junction left unmatched. The CDR3 DNA reads TGTGCCAGCAGTGAAATGGGACAGGGATTGAATGAGCAGTTCTTC. Translated, it gives CASSEMGQGLNEQFF.

The chain employs TRBV3-1 (or the pseudogene TRBV3-2) and TRBJ2-1, with TRBD1 as a possible D gene (6 bases). The V end lost 1 base, the J end lost 7 bases, and 17 bases lay between the germline ends. Germline V gene lookup returns CDR1 LGHDT and CDR2 YNNKEL (reference sequence). CDR3 size: 16 residues. Here the CDR3 DNA reads TGTGCCAGCAGCCAAGCGTGGCAGGGGTTGGGTAATGAGCAGTTCTTC. Its translation: CASSQAWQGLGNEQFF.

The chain is built from TRBV18 and TRBJ2-1; 7 positions agree with TRBD1. The CDR3 is made up of 14 amino acids. Germline CDR1 KGHSH, CDR2 LQKENI. Trimming took 3 bases from V and 7 from J; bases not matched to a gene: 6. CDR3: CASSPRDRPNEQFF. The CDR3 DNA reads as TGTGCCAGCTCACCCCGGGACAGACCTAATGAGCAGTTCTTC. The full variable domain, in which reference TRBV18 and TRBJ2-1 provide the parts outside the CDR3, is NAGVMQNPRHLVRRRGQEARLRCSPMKGHSHVYWYRQLPEEGLKFMVYLQKENIIDESGMPKERFSAEFPKEGPSILRIQQVVRGDSAAYFCASSPRDRPNEQFFGPGTRLTVL.

The chain uses TRBV5-1 and TRBJ2-1, with TRBD1 matching 9 bases. Germline CDR1 is SGHRS and CDR2 is YFSETQ. The CDR3 covers 14 residues. V shed 4 bases and J 9 bases; nucleotides not matched to a gene: 8. The CDR3 region has the DNA TGCGCCAGCAGCGCCGACAGGGGGGAAGGTGAGCAGTTCTTC. It yields the protein CASSADRGEGEQFF.

This rearrangement joins TRBV30 to TRBJ2-6; D not certain. The CDR3 runs 14 residues. V lost 2 bases, J lost 1 base, and 6 bases lay in between. The germline V gene encodes CDR1 GTSNPN and CDR2 SVGIG (reference sequence). In DNA, the CDR3 is TGTGCCTGGAGTCGAGGATCTGGGGCCAACGTCCTGACTTTC. Translation: CAWSRGSGANVLTF.

In the case of this clone: In the same sample, other DNA sequences code for this CDR3. The rearrangement uses TRBV5-1 and TRBJ2-1; TRBD2 might be the D (6 bases). The CDR3 spans 15 residues. V shed 0 bases and J shed 0 bases, with 7 bases lying between them. Germline V gene lookup returns CDR1 SGHRS and CDR2 YFSETQ. The CDR3 loop reads CASSLDGSSYNEQFF. For the CDR3, the DNA is TGCGCCAGCAGCTTGGACGGGAGCTCCTACAATGAGCAGTTCTTC.

V gene TRBV7-8 combines with J gene TRBJ2-1; D is perhaps TRBD2 (5 bases). Trimming cost V 4 bases and J 5 bases, with 18 bases left between them. This CDR3 region has 16 residues. The germline V gene encodes CDR1 SGHVS and CDR2 FQNEAQ. The CDR3 here is CASSSLNVGADNEQFF. The CDR3 nucleotides read TGTGCCAGCAGCTCCCTCAACGTGGGAGCCGACAATGAGCAGTTCTTC.

The table lists this clone with a count of one. The rearrangement uses TRBV7-9 and TRBJ2-1, with TRBD1 matching over 8 bases. The CDR3 is 14 amino acids. CDR1 and CDR2 from the germline V gene are SEHNR and FQNEAQ (reference sequence). Germline trimming cut 3 bases from V and 10 bases from J; bases unmatched to any gene: 8. CDR3 protein: CASSLGQVAEEQFF. The CDR3 DNA reads as TGTGCCAGCAGCTTGGGACAGGTAGCGGAGGAGCAGTTCTTC.

This clone appeared once. J is TRBJ1-1 and V is TRBV18; weak D call: TRBD1 (6 bases). V lost 6 bases and J 1 base, leaving 15 bases between the germline ends. Germline V gene lookup returns CDR1 KGHSH and CDR2 LQKENI. CDR3 length: 15 amino acids. CDR3: CASSQGRVGNTEAFF. CDR3 DNA sequence: TGTGCCAGCTCCCAGGGGCGAGTTGGGAACACTGAAGCTTTCTTT.